The clone carrying this TCR beta chain was picked up a small number of times. The sample belongs to a study of T-cell reconstitution after alpha-beta-depleted transplantation in children. This CDR3 contains 19 residues. With 2 bases removed from V and 0 bases from J, the gap between germline ends came to 21 bases. Germline loops: CDR1 MNHEY, CDR2 SVGEGT. This sample's TCRbeta library carried unique molecular identifier barcodes. MiXCR, applied by TCRdb to the PCR reads, yields one record per CDR3 protein. The repertoire includes 400,000 to 500,000 distinct CDR3 sequences, under 13% of them detected once, and 4.5% to 7% sits in the top ten.

The receptor's source is a human donor who donated a stem cell graft to a child with acute myeloid leukemia. Here the sequenced sample was PBMCs from the stem cell graft donor, taken from the stem cell graft. The V call is TRBV6-2 or TRBV6-3, the J call TRBJ2-3, with D unclear. The CDR3 bases are TGTGCCAGCAGTTACAACTTAAACTCGGGCGATGCTAGCACAGATACGCAGTATTTT. Encoded protein: CASSYNLNSGDASTDTQYF.